Below are 4 T cell receptor beta chains sequenced from a single sample in a study of T cell responses to AZD1222 COVID-19 vaccine. Here immunoSEQ multiplex PCR was the method, and the copy in TCRdb shows in-frame clones only, minus some. Of 75,000 to 100,000 clones in the sample, approximately 90% were seen once. This specimen consisted of peripheral blood, obtained on day 0 of AZD1222 vaccination. Receptors originate from an adult in good health.

The chain is built from TRBV6-5 and TRBJ1-1, with 10 bases fitting TRBD1. Germline V CDR1 and CDR2: MNHEY, SVGAGI. The CDR3 is 15 residues long. J was trimmed by 11 bases and V by 5 bases; bases with no gene match: 14. CDR3 loop: CASSLRETGGFLAFF. The CDR3 DNA sequence: TGTGCCAGCAGTCTACGGGAGACAGGGGGCTTTCTTGCTTTCTTT.

V and J are TRBV6-5 and TRBJ1-2; D uncertain. Germline assignment: CDR1 MNHEY and CDR2 SVGAGI. Trimming removed 1 base from V and 0 bases from J, with 12 bases in between. The CDR3 contains 16 residues. CDR3 in DNA: TGTGCCAGCAGTTACTATAATAGAGACCCTAACTATGGCTACACCTTC. It encodes CASSYYNRDPNYGYTF.

The J gene is TRBJ2-7, the V gene TRBV11-2; the D gene could be TRBD1 or TRBD2 (6 bases each). From germline, CDR1 is SGHAT and CDR2 FQNNGV. The CDR3 has 11 residues. Trimming took 4 bases from V and 11 from J, leaving 12 bases between them. Here the CDR3 reads CASSSVGGKYF. CDR3 bases: TGTGCCAGCAGCTCAGTGGGGGGCAAGTACTTC.

The chain joins TRBV2 to TRBJ1-1; D perhaps matches TRBD1 (5 bases). Trimming left V 7 bases short and J 4 bases short, with 10 bases between. The germline gives CDR1 SNHLY, CDR2 FYNNEI. The CDR3 runs to 12 residues. CDR3 nucleotides: TGTGCCAGCAAGGGGTTTCGCACTGAAGCTTTCTTT. Its protein product is CASKGFRTEAFF.